Sequencing of this T cell receptor (beta chain) was carried out in a study of control samples from healthy donors and cancer patients. The CDR3 runs to 14 residues. Germline CDR1 LNHDA, CDR2 SQIVND (reference sequence). V dropped 3 bases and J dropped 4; count of bases not matched to a gene: 5. The data were produced by immunoSEQ multiplex PCR, yet TCRdb's version contains in-frame clones alone and is incomplete. The sample lists 100,000 or so clones; about 91% were seen once. The J gene is TRBJ1-1, the V gene TRBV19, with TRBD1 matching over 7 bases. The source of this sequence is a woman between 18 and 30 years old in good health. The sequencing input was blood. The CDR3 here is CASSMTGRSTEAFF. The CDR3, as DNA: TGTGCCAGTAGTATGACAGGGCGATCCACTGAAGCTTTCTTT.